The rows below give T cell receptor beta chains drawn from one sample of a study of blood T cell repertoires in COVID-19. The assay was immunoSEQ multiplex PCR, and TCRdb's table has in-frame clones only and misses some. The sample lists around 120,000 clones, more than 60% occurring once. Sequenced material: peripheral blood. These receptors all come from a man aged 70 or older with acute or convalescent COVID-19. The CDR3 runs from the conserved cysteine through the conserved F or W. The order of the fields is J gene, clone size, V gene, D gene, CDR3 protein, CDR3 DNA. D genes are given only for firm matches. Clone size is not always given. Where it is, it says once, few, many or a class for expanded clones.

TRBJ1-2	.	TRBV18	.	CASSPPSTTGYGYTF	TGTGCCAGCTCACCACCCTCGACAACTGGCTATGGCTACACCTTC
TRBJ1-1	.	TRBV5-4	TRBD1	CASSRDRMNTEAFF	TGTGCCAGCAGCCGGGACAGGATGAACACTGAAGCTTTCTTT
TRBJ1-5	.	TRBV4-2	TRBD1	CASSQDRVNQPQHF	TGTGCCAGCAGCCAGGACAGGGTCAATCAGCCCCAGCATTTT
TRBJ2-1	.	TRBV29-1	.	CSVERSWAPSSYNEQFF	TGCAGCGTTGAAAGGTCTTGGGCACCGAGCTCCTACAATGAGCAGTTCTTC
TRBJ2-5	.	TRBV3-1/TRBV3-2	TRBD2	CASSQSLLAGGRETQYF	TGTGCCAGCAGCCAATCGTTACTAGCGGGGGGGCGAGAGACCCAGTACTTC
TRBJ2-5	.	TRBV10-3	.	CAISGVNRFAQETQYF	TGTGCCATCAGTGGGGTAAACAGGTTCGCCCAAGAGACCCAGTACTTC
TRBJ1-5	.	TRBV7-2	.	CASSLVGGNSNQPQHF	TGTGCCAGCAGCTTAGTCGGGGGGAATAGCAATCAGCCCCAGCATTTT
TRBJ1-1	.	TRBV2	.	CASTQGRVATEAFF	TGTGCCAGCACCCAAGGACGGGTAGCGACTGAAGCTTTCTTT
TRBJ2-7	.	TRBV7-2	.	CASSLPTYEQYF	TGTGCCAGCAGCTTACCTACCTACGAGCAGTACTTC
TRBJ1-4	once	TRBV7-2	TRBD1	CASSLGPTGGEKEKLFF	TGTGCCAGCAGCTTGGGGCCCACAGGGGGCGAAAAGGAAAAACTGTTTTTT
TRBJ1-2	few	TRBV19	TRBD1	CASFPRAGGLEDYGYTF	TGTGCCAGTTTTCCCCGGGCAGGGGGATTAGAGGACTATGGCTACACCTTC
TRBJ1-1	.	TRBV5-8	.	CASRFRTEGAEAFF	TGTGCCAGCAGATTTAGGACGGAAGGGGCTGAAGCTTTCTTT
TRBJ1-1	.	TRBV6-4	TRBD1	CASSSTARTGTEAFF	TGTGCCAGCAGTTCTACGGCTCGGACAGGCACTGAAGCTTTCTTT
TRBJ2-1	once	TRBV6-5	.	CASSHRPRGRGEQFF	TGTGCCAGCAGCCATCGGCCCAGGGGAAGGGGGGAGCAGTTCTTC
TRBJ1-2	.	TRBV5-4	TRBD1	CASSLRQGVGGYTF	TGTGCCAGCAGCTTGCGACAGGGAGTCGGGGGCTACACCTTC
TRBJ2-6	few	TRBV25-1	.	CASTPSGANVLTF	TGTGCCAGCACTCCTTCTGGGGCCAACGTCCTGACTTTC
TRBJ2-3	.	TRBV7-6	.	CASSPGLDTQYF	TGTGCCAGCAGCCCCGGTCTAGATACGCAGTATTTT
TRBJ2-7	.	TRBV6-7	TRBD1	CASSPDRGYEQYF	TGTGCCAGCAGTCCGGACAGGGGCTACGAGCAGTACTTC
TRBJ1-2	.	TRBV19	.	CASRLTYDYGYTF	TGTGCCAGCAGACTGACCTACGACTATGGCTACACCTTC
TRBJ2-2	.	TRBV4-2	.	CASSQDYVTGELFF	TGTGCCAGCAGCCAAGATTATGTCACCGGGGAGCTGTTTTTT
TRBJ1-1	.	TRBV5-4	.	CASSGDAGWRAEAFF	TGTGCCAGCAGCGGCGACGCGGGTTGGAGGGCTGAAGCTTTCTTT
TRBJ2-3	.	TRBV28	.	CASSLQLTDTQYF	TGTGCCAGCAGTTTACAGTTAACAGATACGCAGTATTTT
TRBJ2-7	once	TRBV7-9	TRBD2	CASSKLAGSSYEQYF	TGTGCCAGCAGCAAACTAGCGGGGAGCTCCTACGAGCAGTACTTC
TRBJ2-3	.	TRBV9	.	CASSAVLAPSTDTQYF	TGTGCCAGCAGCGCCGTCCTGGCCCCAAGCACAGATACGCAGTATTTT
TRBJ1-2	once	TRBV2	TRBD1	CATSGGGGYGYTF	TGTGCCACCTCAGGGGGCGGGGGCTATGGCTACACCTTC
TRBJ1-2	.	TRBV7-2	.	CASSLMSQEGYTF	TGTGCCAGCAGCTTAATGAGTCAGGAAGGCTACACCTTC
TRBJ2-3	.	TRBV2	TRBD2	CASSAPGLAGDPGTQYF	TGTGCCAGCAGTGCCCCGGGACTAGCGGGGGATCCAGGGACGCAGTATTTT
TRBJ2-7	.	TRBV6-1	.	CASSEVLRTAPYEQYF	TGTGCCAGCAGTGAAGTTCTAAGGACAGCTCCCTACGAGCAGTACTTC
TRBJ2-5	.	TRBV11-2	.	CASSFTESEGTQYF	TGTGCCAGCAGCTTCACAGAATCCGAAGGGACCCAGTACTTC
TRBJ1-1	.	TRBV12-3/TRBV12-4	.	CASSFTGHTEAFF	TGTGCCAGCAGTTTTACAGGACACACTGAAGCTTTCTTT
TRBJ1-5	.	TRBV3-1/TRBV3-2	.	CASSQDVTDLYSNQPQHF	TGTGCCAGCAGCCAAGATGTGACAGACCTATATAGCAATCAGCCCCAGCATTTT
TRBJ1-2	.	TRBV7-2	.	CASRLDDANYGYTF	TGTGCCAGCAGACTAGACGACGCCAACTATGGCTACACCTTC
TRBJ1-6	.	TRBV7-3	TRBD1	CASSWGTDNSPLHF	TGTGCCAGCAGCTGGGGGACAGATAATTCACCCCTCCACTTT
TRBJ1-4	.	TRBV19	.	CASSQGTNEKLFF	TGTGCCAGTAGTCAGGGCACTAATGAAAAACTGTTTTTT
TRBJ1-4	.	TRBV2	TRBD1	CASSPGTGEKLFF	TGTGCCAGCAGCCCAGGGACAGGGGAAAAACTGTTTTTT
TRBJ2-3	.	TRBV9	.	CASSVATSLDTQYF	TGTGCCAGCAGCGTAGCGACTAGTTTGGATACGCAGTATTTT